The clone carrying this T cell receptor beta chain came up many times. The data are from a study of neurological immune-mediated disorders. The cDNA came from 5'RACE, which used 10-nucleotide random UMIs. TCRdb analysed the 5' RACE reads with MiXCR anew, one entry per CDR3 protein. The repertoire holds about 40,000 distinct CDR3 sequences, 2.5% seen once, with approximately 2.4% in the top ten. Germline loops: CDR1 SGDLS, CDR2 YYNGEE. Trimming at V came to 4 bases and at J to 6 bases, leaving 6 bases not matched to a gene. This CDR3 region has 14 residues. The source material was PBMCs. The origin of this receptor is a man aged 45 to 65 with multiple sclerosis. The rearrangement uses TRBV9 and TRBJ2-3; TRBD1 matches at 9 bases. In nucleotides, the CDR3 is TGTGCCAGCAGCCCAGGACAGGGGCGGGATACGCAGTATTTT. Translated: CASSPGQGRDTQYF.